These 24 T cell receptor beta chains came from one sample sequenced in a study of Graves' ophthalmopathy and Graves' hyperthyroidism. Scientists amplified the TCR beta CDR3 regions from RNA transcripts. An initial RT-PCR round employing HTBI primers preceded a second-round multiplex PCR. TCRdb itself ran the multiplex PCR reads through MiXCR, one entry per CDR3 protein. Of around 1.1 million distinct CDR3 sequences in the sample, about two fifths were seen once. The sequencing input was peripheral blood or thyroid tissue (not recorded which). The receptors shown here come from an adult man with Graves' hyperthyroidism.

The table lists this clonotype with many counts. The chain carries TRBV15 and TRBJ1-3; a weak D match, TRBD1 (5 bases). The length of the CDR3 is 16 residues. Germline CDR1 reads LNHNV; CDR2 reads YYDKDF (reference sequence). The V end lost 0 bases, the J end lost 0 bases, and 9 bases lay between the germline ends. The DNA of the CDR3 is TGTGCCACCAGCAGAGAGACAGCTCGCTCTGGAAACACCATATATTTT. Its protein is CATSRETARSGNTIYF.

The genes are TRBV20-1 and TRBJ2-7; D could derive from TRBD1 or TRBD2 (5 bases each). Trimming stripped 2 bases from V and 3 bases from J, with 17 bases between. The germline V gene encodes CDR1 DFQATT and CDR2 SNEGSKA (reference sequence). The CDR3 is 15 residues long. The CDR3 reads CSARYPEGSNYEQYF. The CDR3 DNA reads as TGCAGTGCTAGATACCCCGAGGGGTCGAACTACGAGCAGTACTTC.

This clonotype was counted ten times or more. The CDR3 DNA is TGCAGTGCGTGGGGACTCCAAGGGGACGAGCAGTACTTC. This sequence encodes CSAWGLQGDEQYF. The rearrangement uses TRBV20-1 and TRBJ2-7; D possibly corresponds to TRBD2 (6 bases). Germline CDR1 reads DFQATT; CDR2 reads SNEGSKA (reference sequence). Trimming pared 6 bases from V and 5 bases from J, leaving 17 bases between. There are 13 residues in the CDR3.

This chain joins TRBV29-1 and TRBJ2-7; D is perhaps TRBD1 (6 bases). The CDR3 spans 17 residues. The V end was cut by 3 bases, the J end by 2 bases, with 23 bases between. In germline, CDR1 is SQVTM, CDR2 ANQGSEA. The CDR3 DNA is TGCAGCGTTGATGGCAGGGGCGGAGAGGGCACCCCCTACGAGCAGTACTTC. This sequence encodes CSVDGRGGEGTPYEQYF.

The CDR3 bases are TGTGCCAGCAGCTTAAATCAGGGACCCTTAGACACTGAAGCTTTCTTT. Translation: CASSLNQGPLDTEAFF. This sequence joins TRBV7-9 and TRBJ1-1; perhaps TRBD1 as D (5 bases). Germline CDR1 and CDR2: SEHNR and FQNEAQ (reference sequence). The CDR3 is made up of 16 amino acids. V lost 2 bases to trimming and J lost 3 bases, with 16 bases between them.

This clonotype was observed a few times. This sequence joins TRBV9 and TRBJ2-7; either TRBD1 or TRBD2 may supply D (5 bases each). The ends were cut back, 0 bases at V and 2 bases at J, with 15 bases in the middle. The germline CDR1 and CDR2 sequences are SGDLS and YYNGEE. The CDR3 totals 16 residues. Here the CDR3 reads CASSVGGSRLPYEQYF. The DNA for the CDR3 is TGTGCCAGCAGCGTAGGGGGGTCCCGTCTACCCTACGAGCAGTACTTC.

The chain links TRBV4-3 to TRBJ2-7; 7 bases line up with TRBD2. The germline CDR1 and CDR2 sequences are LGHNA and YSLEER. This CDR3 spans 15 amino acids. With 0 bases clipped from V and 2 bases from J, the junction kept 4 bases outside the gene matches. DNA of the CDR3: TGCGCCAGCAGCCAAGAGAGGACTAGTCCCTACGAGCAGTACTTC. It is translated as CASSQERTSPYEQYF.

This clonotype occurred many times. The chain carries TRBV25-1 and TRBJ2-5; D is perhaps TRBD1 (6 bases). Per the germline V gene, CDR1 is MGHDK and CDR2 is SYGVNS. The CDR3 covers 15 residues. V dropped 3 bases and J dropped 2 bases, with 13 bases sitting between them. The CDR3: CASSDQDRHQETQYF. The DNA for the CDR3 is TGTGCCAGCAGTGACCAAGACAGGCATCAAGAGACCCAGTACTTC.

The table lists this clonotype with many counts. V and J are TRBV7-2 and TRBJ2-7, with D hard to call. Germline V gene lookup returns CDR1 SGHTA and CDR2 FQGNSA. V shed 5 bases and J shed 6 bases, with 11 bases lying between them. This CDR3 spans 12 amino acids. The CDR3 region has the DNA TGTGCCAGCAGCCATAAGATTGGCGAGCAGTACTTC. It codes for CASSHKIGEQYF.

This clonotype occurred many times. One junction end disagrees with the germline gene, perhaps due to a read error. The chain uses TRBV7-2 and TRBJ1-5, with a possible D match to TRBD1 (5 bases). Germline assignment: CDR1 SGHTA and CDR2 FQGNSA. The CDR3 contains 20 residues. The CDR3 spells CASSLGVGRGGPYSNQPQHF. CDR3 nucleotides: TGTGCCAGCAGCTTAGGCGTGGGGAGGGGCGGGCCTTATAGCAATCAACCCCAGCATTTT. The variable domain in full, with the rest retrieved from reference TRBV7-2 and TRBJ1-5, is GAGVSQSPSNKVTEKGKDVELRCDPISGHTALYWYRQSLGQGLEFLIYFQGNSAPDKSGLPSDRFSAERTGGSVSTLTIQRTQQEDSAVYLCASSLGVGRGGPYSNQPQHFGDGTRLSIL.

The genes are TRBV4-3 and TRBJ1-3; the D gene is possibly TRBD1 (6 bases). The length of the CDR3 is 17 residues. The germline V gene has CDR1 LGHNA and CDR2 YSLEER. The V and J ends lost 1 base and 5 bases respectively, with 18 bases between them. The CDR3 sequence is CASSQATGSDIRNTIYF. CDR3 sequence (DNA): TGCGCCAGCAGCCAAGCTACAGGGAGTGATATCAGAAACACCATATATTTT.

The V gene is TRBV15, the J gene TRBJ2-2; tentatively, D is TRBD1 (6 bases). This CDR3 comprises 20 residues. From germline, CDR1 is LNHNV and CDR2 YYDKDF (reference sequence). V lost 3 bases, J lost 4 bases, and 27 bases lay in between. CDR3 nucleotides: TGTGCCACCAGCAGTTTCGGTATCCGGAACAGGGAAATAGGCACCGGGGAGCTGTTTTTT. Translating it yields CATSSFGIRNREIGTGELFF.

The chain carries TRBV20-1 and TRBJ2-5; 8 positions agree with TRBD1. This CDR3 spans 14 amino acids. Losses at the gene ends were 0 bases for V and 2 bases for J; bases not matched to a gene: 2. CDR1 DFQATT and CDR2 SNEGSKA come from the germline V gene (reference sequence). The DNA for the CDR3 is TGCAGTGCTAGAGAACGGACAGGGCAAGAGACCCAGTACTTC. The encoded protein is CSARERTGQETQYF.

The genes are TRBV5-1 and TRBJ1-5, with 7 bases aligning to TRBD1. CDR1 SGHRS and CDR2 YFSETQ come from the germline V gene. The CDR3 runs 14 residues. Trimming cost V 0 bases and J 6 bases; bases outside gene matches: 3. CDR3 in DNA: TGCGCCAGCAGCTTGGAACAGGGGAGTCAGCCCCAGCATTTT. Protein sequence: CASSLEQGSQPQHF.

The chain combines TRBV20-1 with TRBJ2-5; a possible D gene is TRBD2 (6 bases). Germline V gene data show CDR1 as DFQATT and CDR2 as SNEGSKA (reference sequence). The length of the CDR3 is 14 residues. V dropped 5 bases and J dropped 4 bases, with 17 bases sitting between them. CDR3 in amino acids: CSAADGGWGETQYF. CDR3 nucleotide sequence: TGCAGTGCTGCGGACGGAGGGTGGGGAGAGACCCAGTACTTC.

Here the CDR3 reads CASSSTAGAKTQYF. The CDR3 DNA follows: TGTGCCAGCAGCTCAACAGCCGGGGCTAAAACCCAGTACTTC. The rearrangement links TRBV7-7 to TRBJ2-5, with D perhaps being TRBD1 or TRBD2 (5 bases each). Trimming shortened V by 4 bases and J by 8 bases, and 17 bases separated the two germline ends. Germline assignment: CDR1 SSHAT and CDR2 FNYEAQ (reference sequence). The CDR3 totals 14 residues.

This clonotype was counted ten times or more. CDR3 DNA: TGTGCCAGCAGTCCCTCCACGGGAACGGGCTACACCTTC. This sequence encodes CASSPSTGTGYTF. The chain links TRBV12-3 or TRBV12-4 to TRBJ1-2; D call uncertain. This CDR3 comprises 13 residues. Trimming took off 5 bases at V and 8 bases at J, with 15 bases between the two ends.

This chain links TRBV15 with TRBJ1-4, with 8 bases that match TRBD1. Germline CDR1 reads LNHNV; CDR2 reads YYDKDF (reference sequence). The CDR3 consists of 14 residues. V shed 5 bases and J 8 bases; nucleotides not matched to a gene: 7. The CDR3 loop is CATSGGQGYEKLFF. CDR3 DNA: TGTGCCACCAGCGGTGGACAGGGCTACGAAAAACTGTTTTTT.

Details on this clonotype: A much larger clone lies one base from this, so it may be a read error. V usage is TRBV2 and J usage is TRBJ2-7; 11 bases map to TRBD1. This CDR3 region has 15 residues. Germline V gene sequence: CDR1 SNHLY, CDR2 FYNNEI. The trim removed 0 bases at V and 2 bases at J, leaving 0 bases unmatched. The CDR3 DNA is TGTGCCAGCAGTGAAGCGGGACAGGGGGCCTACGAGCAGTACTTC. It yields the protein CASSEAGQGAYEQYF.

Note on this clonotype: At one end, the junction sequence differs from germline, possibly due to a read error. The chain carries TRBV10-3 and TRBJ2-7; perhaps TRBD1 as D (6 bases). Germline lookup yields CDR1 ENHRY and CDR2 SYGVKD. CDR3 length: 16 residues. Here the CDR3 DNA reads TGTGCCAGCAGTTACCGGGCAGGGGAAGGGTCCTACGAGCAGTACTTC. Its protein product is CASSYRAGEGSYEQYF.

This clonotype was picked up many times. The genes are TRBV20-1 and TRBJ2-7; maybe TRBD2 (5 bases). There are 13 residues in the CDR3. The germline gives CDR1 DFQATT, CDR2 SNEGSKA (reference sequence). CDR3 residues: CSAAGEISYEQYF. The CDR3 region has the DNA TGCAGCGCCGCCGGGGAGATCTCCTACGAGCAGTACTTC.

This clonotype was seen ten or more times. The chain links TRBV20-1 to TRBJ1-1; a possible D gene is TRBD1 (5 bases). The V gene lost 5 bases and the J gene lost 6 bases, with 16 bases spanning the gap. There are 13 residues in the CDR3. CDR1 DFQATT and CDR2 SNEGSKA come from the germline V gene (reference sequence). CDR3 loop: CSARLEGRAEAFF. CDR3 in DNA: TGCAGTGCTCGCCTGGAGGGGCGCGCTGAAGCTTTCTTT.

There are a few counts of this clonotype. CDR3 bases: TGTGCCACCAGCCCCAGGACAGGGGCCTTAAATTCACCCCTCCACTTT. Translation gives CATSPRTGALNSPLHF. This chain uses TRBV15 with TRBJ1-6; 9 bases line up with TRBD1. The J segment lost 7 bases and the V segment lost 5 bases, leaving 9 bases of the junction unmatched. Germline values: CDR1 LNHNV, CDR2 YYDKDF (reference sequence). CDR3 length equals 16 residues. The whole variable domain, remainder taken from reference TRBV15 and TRBJ1-6, is DAMVIQNPRYQVTQFGKPVTLSCSQTLNHNVMYWYQQKSSQAPKLLFHYYDKDFNNEADTPDNFQSRRPNTSFCFLDIRSPGLGDTAMYLCATSPRTGALNSPLHFGNGTRLTVT.

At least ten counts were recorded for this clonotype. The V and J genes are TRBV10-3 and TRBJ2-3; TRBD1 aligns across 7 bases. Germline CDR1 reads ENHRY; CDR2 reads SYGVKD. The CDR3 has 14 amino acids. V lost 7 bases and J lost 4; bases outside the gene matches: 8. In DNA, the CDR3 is TGTGCCATCACCGACAGGGCTCGCGCAGATACGCAGTATTTT. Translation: CAITDRARADTQYF.